This T cell receptor beta chain was sequenced in a study of cytomegalovirus exposure and HLA in healthy donors. General study findings and limits: Clonal expansion, a later analysis showed, was greater in HLA-associated TCR beta chains than in equally common others.

Of note for this clone: Antigen unknown.

Germline V gene data show CDR1 as SQVTM and CDR2 as ANQGSEA. The CDR3 spans 13 residues. Trimming removed 7 bases from V and 5 bases from J; junction bases left unmatched: 6. This PCR relied on a set of 60 Vbeta primers and 13 Jbeta primers. In the authors' methods: It was a later analysis that counted roughly 80 million unique TCR beta chains, of which some 9.9 million were shared. Method: immunoSEQ multiplex PCR; TCRdb's copy keeps in-frame clones and lacks some. That table supplies the V and J calls and clone size; D and trimming were determined from the DNA. The sample shows fewer than 200,000 clones, around 78% of them seen only once.

This chain uses TRBV29-1 with TRBJ1-1; TRBD1 aligns across 11 bases. Sequenced material: PBMCs. This sequence was found in a woman between 25 and 40 years old in good health and CMV-seropositive. The CDR3 loop is CSAGTGGRTEAFF. The CDR3, as DNA: TGCAGCGCCGGGACAGGGGGAAGGACTGAAGCTTTCTTT.